This TCR beta chain was identified during a study of blood T cell repertoires in COVID-19. Germline V gene lookup returns CDR1 MNHEY and CDR2 SMNVEV (reference sequence). The CDR3 spans 15 residues. The junction had 10 bases not matched to a gene; V was cut back by 5 bases and J by 4 bases. Clones were sequenced by immunoSEQ multiplex PCR, and TCRdb holds only the in-frame ones, with some missing. Here the sample spans roughly 200,000 clones, approximately 83% being singletons. Source material: peripheral blood. The V gene is TRBV27, the J gene TRBJ1-2; 7 bases agree with TRBD1. The origin of this receptor is a young woman with COVID-19, enrolled during active disease. The CDR3 coding sequence is TGTGCCAGCAGTAAAACCCCTGGACAGGTCTATGGCTACACCTTC. Translation gives CASSKTPGQVYGYTF.